One sample yielded the 14 T cell receptor beta chains listed below, sequenced in a study of cytomegalovirus exposure and HLA in healthy donors. The PCR ran on 60 Vbeta and 13 Jbeta primers. Profiled with immunoSEQ multiplex PCR; TCRdb holds only in-frame clones, not every one. The sample has about 150,000 clones; around 75% are singletons. Sequencing was carried out using PBMCs. The receptors stem from a human donor in good health.

The chain carries TRBV9 and TRBJ1-1, with D uncertain. This CDR3 is 15 amino acids long. CDR1 and CDR2 from the germline V gene are SGDLS and YYNGEE. Trimming left V 1 base short and J 0 bases short, with 10 bases between. CDR3 sequence reads: CASSVSTVLNTEAFF. The CDR3 DNA follows: TGTGCCAGCAGCGTATCGACTGTGCTGAACACTGAAGCTTTCTTT.

This clone appeared once. This rearrangement joins TRBV30 to TRBJ1-1; D might be TRBD1 (6 bases). Germline CDR1 reads GTSNPN; CDR2 reads SVGIG (reference sequence). V lost 8 bases and J lost 5, with 21 bases in between. This CDR3 contains 14 residues. The CDR3 loop is CAGEGDDLRTEAFF. The CDR3 region has the DNA TGTGCCGGGGAGGGGGACGACCTCCGGACTGAAGCTTTCTTT.

The chain links TRBV5-1 to TRBJ1-2; 7 bases match TRBD1. The J segment lost 4 bases and the V segment lost 4 bases, leaving 13 bases of the junction unmatched. Germline lookup yields CDR1 SGHRS and CDR2 YFSETQ. This CDR3 comprises 16 residues. The CDR3 is CASSTRTGSPLYGYTF. CDR3 DNA: TGCGCCAGCAGCACTCGGACAGGTTCCCCTCTCTATGGCTACACCTTC.

The chain joins TRBV14 to TRBJ1-6; maybe TRBD1 (6 bases). The CDR3 consists of 15 residues. V lost 1 base and J 2 bases, leaving 6 bases between the germline ends. Looked up from germline, CDR1 is SGHDN and CDR2 is FVKESK. Written as DNA, the CDR3 is TGTGCCAGCAGCCAAGGACAGGCCTATAATTCACCCCTCCACTTT. Translation gives CASSQGQAYNSPLHF.

This clone came up once. V and J are TRBV6-1 and TRBJ1-6; weak D call: TRBD1 (6 bases). Trimming took off 7 bases at V and 7 bases at J, with 14 bases between the two ends. This CDR3 comprises 14 residues. From germline, CDR1 is MNHNS and CDR2 SASEGT. The CDR3 DNA follows: TGTGCCAGCATTATTGACAGGAACAATTCACCCCTCCACTTT. Residues: CASIIDRNNSPLHF.

This clone was seen just once. This chain connects TRBV29-1 to TRBJ2-1; D is undetermined. From germline, CDR1 is SQVTM and CDR2 ANQGSEA. The CDR3 totals 14 residues. V was trimmed by 0 bases and J by 9 bases, leaving 15 bases between them. The CDR3 DNA sequence: TGCAGCGTTGAAGACAGGTTGGTATTTCGTGAGCAGTTCTTC. Translated: CSVEDRLVFREQFF.

The chain employs TRBV30 and TRBJ1-2, with D maybe TRBD1 (6 bases). Germline V gene sequence: CDR1 GTSNPN, CDR2 SVGIG (reference sequence). CDR3 length: 12 amino acids. Deletions cut 3 bases from V and 4 bases from J, with 9 bases between. DNA for the CDR3: TGTGCCTGGAGCAGGGGCGGCTATGGCTACACCTTC. Translated, it gives CAWSRGGYGYTF.

This clone has a single count. The V and J genes are TRBV9 and TRBJ2-5, with 7 bases that match TRBD2. Germline V CDR1 and CDR2: SGDLS, YYNGEE. The CDR3 loop spans 15 amino acids. V lost 2 bases, J lost 3 bases, and 7 bases stayed unmatched. CDR3 region: CASSVHGGTKETQYF. CDR3 nucleotides: TGTGCCAGCAGCGTGCATGGCGGGACTAAAGAGACCCAGTACTTC.

This clone showed up just once. V is TRBV27 and J is TRBJ2-7; D might be TRBD1 (6 bases). Trimming removed 7 bases at V and 3 bases at J, with 10 bases between. Germline-derived CDR1 and CDR2 are MNHEY and SMNVEV (reference sequence). This CDR3 spans 12 amino acids. CDR3 protein: CASKGQSYEQYF. DNA of the CDR3: TGTGCCAGCAAAGGACAGAGCTACGAGCAGTACTTC.

The CDR3 protein is CASSIGQGYSGANVLTF. The CDR3 DNA reads as TGTGCCAGCAGTATTGGACAGGGTTATTCTGGGGCCAACGTCCTGACTTTC. The chain uses TRBV28 and TRBJ2-6, with TRBD1 matching 8 bases. CDR1 and CDR2 (germline): MDHEN, SYDVKM. The V and J ends lost 5 bases and 1 base, in that order; junction bases with no gene match: 7. The CDR3 contains 17 residues.

The rearrangement uses TRBV6-5 and TRBJ1-5; D unclear. The V end lost 2 bases, the J end lost 4 bases, and 12 bases lay between the germline ends. Per germline, CDR1 MNHEY and CDR2 SVGAGI. The CDR3 is made up of 15 amino acids. CDR3 nucleotides: TGTGCCAGCAGTTACACGGGAGGGCCGAATCAGCCCCAGCATTTT. Residues: CASSYTGGPNQPQHF.

J is TRBJ2-2 and V is TRBV4-1, with TRBD1 as a possible D gene (5 bases). V dropped 0 bases and J dropped 4 bases, with 12 bases sitting between them. The germline V gene encodes CDR1 MGHRA and CDR2 YSYEKL. The CDR3 has 16 amino acids. CDR3 nucleotide sequence: TGCGCCAGCAGCCAAGAAGACAGACCCCTCACCGGGGAGCTGTTTTTT. This codes for CASSQEDRPLTGELFF.

The V call is TRBV9, the J call TRBJ1-1; 8 bases fit TRBD1. V lost 0 bases, J lost 1 base, and 8 bases stayed unmatched. CDR1 SGDLS and CDR2 YYNGEE come from the germline V gene. The length of the CDR3 is 17 residues. The CDR3 reads CASSVGSGGQANTEAFF. The CDR3 bases are TGTGCCAGCAGCGTAGGGTCGGGGGGACAGGCGAACACTGAAGCTTTCTTT.

This rearrangement joins TRBV19 to TRBJ2-7; TRBD1 matches 7 bases. Germline CDR1 LNHDA, CDR2 SQIVND (reference sequence). CDR3 length: 18 amino acids. J gave up 1 base and V 4 bases, and 16 bases lay outside the gene matches. The CDR3 DNA sequence: TGTGCCAGTAGTACACGGGAACGGACAGGCCACGCGTCCTACGAGCAGTACTTC. Translation: CASSTRERTGHASYEQYF.